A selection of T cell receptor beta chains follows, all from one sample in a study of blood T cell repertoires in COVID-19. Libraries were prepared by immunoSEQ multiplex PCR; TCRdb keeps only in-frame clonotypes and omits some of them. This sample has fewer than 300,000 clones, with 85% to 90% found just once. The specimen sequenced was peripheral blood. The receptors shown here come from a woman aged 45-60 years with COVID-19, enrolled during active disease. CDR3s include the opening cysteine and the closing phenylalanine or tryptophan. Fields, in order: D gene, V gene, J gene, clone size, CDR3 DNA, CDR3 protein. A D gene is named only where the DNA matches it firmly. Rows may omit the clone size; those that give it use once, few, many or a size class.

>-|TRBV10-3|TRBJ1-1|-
TGTGCCATCAGCAGGGGCACTGAAGCTTTCTTT
CAISRGTEAFF
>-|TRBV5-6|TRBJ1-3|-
TGTGCCAGCAGTCGACGTGGAGGCCTCTCTGGAAACACCATATATTTT
CASSRRGGLSGNTIYF
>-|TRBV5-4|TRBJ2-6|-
TGTGCCAGCAGCTTGGGCGGCTCTGGGGCCAACGTCCTGACTTTC
CASSLGGSGANVLTF
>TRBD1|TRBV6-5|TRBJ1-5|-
TGTGCCAGTAGACAGGGGAATGAAGGCAATCAGCCCCAGCATTTT
CASRQGNEGNQPQHF
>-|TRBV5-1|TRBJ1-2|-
TGCGCCAGCAGCTTAGAACAGGGATCCTATGGCTACACCTTC
CASSLEQGSYGYTF
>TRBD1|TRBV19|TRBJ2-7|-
TGTGCCAGTAGTCCGGGACAGGGGTCGGGGGAGCAGTACTTC
CASSPGQGSGEQYF
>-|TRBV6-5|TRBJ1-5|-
TGTGCCAGCAGATTAGGGGGGGACTTCCATCAGCCCCAGCATTTT
CASRLGGDFHQPQHF
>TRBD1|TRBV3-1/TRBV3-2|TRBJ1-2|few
TGTGCCAGCAGCCGGACAGGGGCTTATGGCTACACCTTC
CASSRTGAYGYTF
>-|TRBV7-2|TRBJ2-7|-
TGTGCCAGCAGCCAGACTAGGCACGAGCAGTACTTC
CASSQTRHEQYF
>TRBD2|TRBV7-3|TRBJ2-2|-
TGTGCCAGCAGCTTAGTGCCTAGCGGAAACACCGGGGAGCTGTTTTTT
CASSLVPSGNTGELFF
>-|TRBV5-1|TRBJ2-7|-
TGCGCCAGCAGCTTGGGACTTAGCCGCTACGAGCAGTACTTC
CASSLGLSRYEQYF
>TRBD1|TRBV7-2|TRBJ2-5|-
TGTGCCAGCAGCCGGGACAGGGGGCGAGAGACCCAGTACTTC
CASSRDRGRETQYF
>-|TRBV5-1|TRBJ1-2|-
TGCGCCAGCAGCTTGCTTACGCAGAACTATGGCTACACCTTC
CASSLLTQNYGYTF
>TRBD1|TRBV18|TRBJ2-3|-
TGTGCCAGCTCACTAATCACAGGGGGAGATACGCAGTATTTT
CASSLITGGDTQYF
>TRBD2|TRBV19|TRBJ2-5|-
TGTGCCAGTAGTATCCCCGGGGGGCAAGAGACCCAGTACTTC
CASSIPGGQETQYF
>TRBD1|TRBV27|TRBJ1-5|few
TGTGCCAGCAGTTTATTAACAGGGGCGAGCAATCAGCCCCAGCATTTT
CASSLLTGASNQPQHF
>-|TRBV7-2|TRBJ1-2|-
TGTGCCAGCAGCTTAGGTGGGGGGGGGAACAGTAACTATGGCTACACCTTC
CASSLGGGGNSNYGYTF
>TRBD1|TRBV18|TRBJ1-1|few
TGTGCCAGCTCACGAACGGACAGGGTGAACACTGAAGCTTTCTTT
CASSRTDRVNTEAFF
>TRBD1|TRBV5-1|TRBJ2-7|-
TGCGCCAGCAGCTCGACGCAGGGGGCAGGGGACTACGAGCAGTACTTC
CASSSTQGAGDYEQYF